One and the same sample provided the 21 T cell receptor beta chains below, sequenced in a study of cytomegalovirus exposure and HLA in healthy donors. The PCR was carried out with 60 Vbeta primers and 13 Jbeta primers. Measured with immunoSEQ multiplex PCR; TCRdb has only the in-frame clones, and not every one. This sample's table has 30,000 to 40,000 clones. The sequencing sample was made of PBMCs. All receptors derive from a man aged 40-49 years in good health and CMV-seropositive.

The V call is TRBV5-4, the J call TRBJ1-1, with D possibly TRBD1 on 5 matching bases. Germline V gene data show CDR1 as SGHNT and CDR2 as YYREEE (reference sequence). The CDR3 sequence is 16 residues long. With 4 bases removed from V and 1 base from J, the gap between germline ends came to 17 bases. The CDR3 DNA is TGTGCCAGCAGCCCGCCCGGGTTAGGGGCGAACACTGAAGCTTTCTTT. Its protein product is CASSPPGLGANTEAFF.

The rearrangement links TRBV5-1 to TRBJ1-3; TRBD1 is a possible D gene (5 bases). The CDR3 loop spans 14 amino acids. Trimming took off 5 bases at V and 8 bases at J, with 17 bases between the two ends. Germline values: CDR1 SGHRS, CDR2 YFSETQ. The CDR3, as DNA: TGCGCCAGCAGGTTTGGACAAGAGGCTGACACCATATATTTT. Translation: CASRFGQEADTIYF. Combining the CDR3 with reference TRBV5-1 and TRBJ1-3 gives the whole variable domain KAGVTQTPRYLIKTRGQQVTLSCSPISGHRSVSWYQQTPGQGLQFLFEYFSETQRNKGNFPGRFSGRQFSNSRSEMNVSTLELGDSALYLCASRFGQEADTIYFGEGSWLTVV.

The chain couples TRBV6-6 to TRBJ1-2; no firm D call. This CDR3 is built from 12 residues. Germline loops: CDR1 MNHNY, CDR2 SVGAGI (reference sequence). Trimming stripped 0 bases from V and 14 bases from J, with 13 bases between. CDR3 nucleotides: TGTGCCAGCAGTTACTCGGAGTCGGAGCCAACCTTC. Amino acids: CASSYSESEPTF.

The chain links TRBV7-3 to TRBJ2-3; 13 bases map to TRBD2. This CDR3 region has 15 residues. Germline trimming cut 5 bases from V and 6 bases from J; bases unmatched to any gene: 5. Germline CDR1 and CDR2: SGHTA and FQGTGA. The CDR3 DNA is TGTGCCAGCAGCCCGGGACTAGCGGGGTATGATACGCAGTATTTT. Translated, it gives CASSPGLAGYDTQYF.

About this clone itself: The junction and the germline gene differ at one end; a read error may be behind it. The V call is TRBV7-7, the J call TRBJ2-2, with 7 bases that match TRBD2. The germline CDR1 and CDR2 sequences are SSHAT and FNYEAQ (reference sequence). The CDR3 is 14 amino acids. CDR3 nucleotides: TGTGCTAGCAGCTTAGATACGGGAGGCGGGGAGCTGTTTTTT. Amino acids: CASSLDTGGGELFF.

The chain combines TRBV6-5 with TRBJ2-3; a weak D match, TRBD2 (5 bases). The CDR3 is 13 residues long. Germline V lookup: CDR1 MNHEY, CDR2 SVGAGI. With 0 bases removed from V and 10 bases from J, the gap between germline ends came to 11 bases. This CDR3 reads CASSYSRADPQYF. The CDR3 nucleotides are TGTGCCAGCAGTTACTCTAGAGCGGACCCGCAGTATTTT.

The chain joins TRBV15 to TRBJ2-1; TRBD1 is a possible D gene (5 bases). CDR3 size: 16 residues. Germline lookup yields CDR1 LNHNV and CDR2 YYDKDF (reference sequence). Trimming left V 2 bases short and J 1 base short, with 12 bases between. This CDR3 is CATSRRPQGSYNEQFF. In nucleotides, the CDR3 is TGTGCCACCAGCAGAAGGCCCCAGGGATCCTACAATGAGCAGTTCTTC.

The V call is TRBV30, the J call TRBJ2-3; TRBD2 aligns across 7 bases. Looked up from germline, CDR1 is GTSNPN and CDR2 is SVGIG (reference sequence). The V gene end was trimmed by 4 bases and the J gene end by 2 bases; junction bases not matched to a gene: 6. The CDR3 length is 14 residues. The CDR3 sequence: CAWKARDYTDTQYF. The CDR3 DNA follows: TGTGCCTGGAAGGCCAGGGACTACACAGATACGCAGTATTTT.

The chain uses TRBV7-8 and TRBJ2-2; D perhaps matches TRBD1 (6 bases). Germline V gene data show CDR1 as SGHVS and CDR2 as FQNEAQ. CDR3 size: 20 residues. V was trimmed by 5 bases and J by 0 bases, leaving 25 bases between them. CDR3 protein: CASSPKSVHRAPTNTGELFF. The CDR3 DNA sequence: TGTGCCAGCAGCCCCAAGTCAGTTCACAGGGCACCGACGAACACCGGGGAGCTGTTTTTT.

This CDR3 reads CASSTGQGRSYEQYF. The CDR3 DNA is TGCGCCAGCAGCACCGGACAGGGTCGATCCTACGAGCAGTACTTC. The chain recombines TRBV5-1 with TRBJ2-7; 8 bases agree with TRBD1. Germline V gene data show CDR1 as SGHRS and CDR2 as YFSETQ. The CDR3 runs 15 residues. Unmatched junction bases numbered 7, after V lost 4 bases and J lost 1 base.

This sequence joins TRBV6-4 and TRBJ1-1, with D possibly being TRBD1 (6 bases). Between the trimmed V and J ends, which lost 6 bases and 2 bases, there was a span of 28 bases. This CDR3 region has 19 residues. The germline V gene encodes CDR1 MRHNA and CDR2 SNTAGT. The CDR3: CASSPTVRGQGLGNTEAFF. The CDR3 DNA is TGTGCCAGCAGCCCAACTGTGCGGGGGCAAGGGTTAGGAAACACTGAAGCTTTCTTT.

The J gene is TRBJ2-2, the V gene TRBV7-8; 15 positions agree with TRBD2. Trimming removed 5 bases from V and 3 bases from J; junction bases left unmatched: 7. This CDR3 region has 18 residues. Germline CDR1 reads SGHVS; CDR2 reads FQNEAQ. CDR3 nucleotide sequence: TGTGCCAGCAGCCCGGGACTAGCGGGAGGATCGGACACCGGGGAGCTGTTTTTT. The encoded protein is CASSPGLAGGSDTGELFF.

The DNA of the CDR3 is TGCAGCGTTAGTAGCGGAGGGAACACCGGGGAGCTGTTTTTT. Translating gives CSVSSGGNTGELFF. The rearrangement joins TRBV29-1 to TRBJ2-2; D might be TRBD2 (6 bases). Germline CDR1 SQVTM, CDR2 ANQGSEA. Deletions cut 5 bases from V and 1 base from J, with 11 bases between. This CDR3 has 14 residues.

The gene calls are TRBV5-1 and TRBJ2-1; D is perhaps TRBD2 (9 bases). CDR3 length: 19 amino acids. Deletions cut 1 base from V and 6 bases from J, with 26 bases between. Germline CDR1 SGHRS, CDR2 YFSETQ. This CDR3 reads CASSLPAGGGRADFNEQFF. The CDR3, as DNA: TGCGCCAGCAGCTTGCCGGCAGGGGGCGGGAGGGCCGATTTCAATGAGCAGTTCTTC.

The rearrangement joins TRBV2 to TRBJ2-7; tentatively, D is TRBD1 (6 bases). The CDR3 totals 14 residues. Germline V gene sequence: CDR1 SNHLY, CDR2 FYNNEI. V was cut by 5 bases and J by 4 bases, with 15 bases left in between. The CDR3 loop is CASSKTGTTYEQYF. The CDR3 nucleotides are TGTGCCAGCAGTAAGACCGGGACAACATACGAGCAGTACTTC.

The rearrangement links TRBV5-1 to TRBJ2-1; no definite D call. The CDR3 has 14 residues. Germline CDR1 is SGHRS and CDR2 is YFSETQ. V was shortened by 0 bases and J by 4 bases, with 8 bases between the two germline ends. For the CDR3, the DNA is TGCGCCAGCAGCTTGGAGCCGATTTACAATGAGCAGTTCTTC. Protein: CASSLEPIYNEQFF.

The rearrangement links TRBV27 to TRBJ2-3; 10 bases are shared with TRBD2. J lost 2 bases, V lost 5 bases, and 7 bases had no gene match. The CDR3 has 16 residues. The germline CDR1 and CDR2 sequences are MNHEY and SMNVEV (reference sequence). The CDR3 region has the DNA TGTGCCAGCAGTCCTCGGACTAGCGGACCCACAGATACGCAGTATTTT. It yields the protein CASSPRTSGPTDTQYF.

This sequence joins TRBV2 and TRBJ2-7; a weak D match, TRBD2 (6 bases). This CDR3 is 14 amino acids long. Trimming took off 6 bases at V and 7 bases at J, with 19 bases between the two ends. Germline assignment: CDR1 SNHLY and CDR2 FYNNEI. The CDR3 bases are TGTGCCAGCAGACCGGACGGCTTCGGGGGAGAGCAGTACTTC. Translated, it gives CASRPDGFGGEQYF.

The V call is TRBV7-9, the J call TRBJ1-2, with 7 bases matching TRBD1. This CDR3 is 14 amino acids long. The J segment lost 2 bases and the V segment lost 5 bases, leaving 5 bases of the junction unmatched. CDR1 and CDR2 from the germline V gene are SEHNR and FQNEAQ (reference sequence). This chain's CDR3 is CASSTRQGNYGYTF. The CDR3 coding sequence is TGTGCCAGCAGCACCCGACAGGGAAACTATGGCTACACCTTC.

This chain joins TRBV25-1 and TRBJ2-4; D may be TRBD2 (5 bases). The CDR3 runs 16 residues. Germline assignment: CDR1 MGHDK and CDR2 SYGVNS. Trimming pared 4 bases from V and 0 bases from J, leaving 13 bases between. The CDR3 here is CASSAGVDLAKNIQYF. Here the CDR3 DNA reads TGTGCCAGCAGTGCCGGGGTCGACTTAGCCAAAAACATTCAGTACTTC.

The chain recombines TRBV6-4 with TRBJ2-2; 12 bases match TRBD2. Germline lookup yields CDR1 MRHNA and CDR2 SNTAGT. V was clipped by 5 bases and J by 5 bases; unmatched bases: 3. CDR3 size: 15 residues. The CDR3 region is CASSRTSGTTGELFF. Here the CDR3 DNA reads TGTGCCAGCAGTAGGACTAGCGGGACTACCGGGGAGCTGTTTTTT.